The 6 T cell receptor beta chains given below trace back to one sample, sequenced in a study of blood T cell repertoires in COVID-19. Sequencing was performed with immunoSEQ multiplex PCR; in TCRdb, only in-frame clones are kept and a portion is missing. The sample carries some 520,000 clones, roughly nine tenths recorded once. Material: peripheral blood. Receptors were obtained from a man aged 18 to 29 with COVID-19, enrolled during active disease.

V usage is TRBV2 and J usage is TRBJ1-1; 9 bases are shared with TRBD1. Germline V gene lookup returns CDR1 SNHLY and CDR2 FYNNEI. This CDR3 spans 15 amino acids. Trimming took 7 bases from V and 0 from J; bases not matched to a gene: 6. The CDR3 reads CASTGQGIVNTEAFF. The CDR3 DNA sequence: TGTGCCAGCACCGGACAGGGGATCGTGAACACTGAAGCTTTCTTT.

This chain uses TRBV5-4 with TRBJ2-1; 14 nucleotides agree with TRBD2. Trimming cost V 0 bases and J 3 bases; bases outside gene matches: 2. Germline V gives CDR1 SGHNT, CDR2 YYREEE (reference sequence). The CDR3 has 17 residues. CDR3 DNA: TGTGCCAGCAGCTTGGGGACTAGCGGGGGGAACTACAATGAGCAGTTCTTC. This sequence encodes CASSLGTSGGNYNEQFF.

This clone appeared a single time. The J gene is TRBJ2-2, the V gene TRBV5-1, with a possible D match to TRBD2 (6 bases). Trimming removed 2 bases from V and 2 bases from J, with 10 bases in between. Germline V gives CDR1 SGHRS, CDR2 YFSETQ. CDR3 length: 15 residues. CDR3: CASSFWGGNTGELFF. The CDR3 nucleotides are TGCGCCAGCAGCTTCTGGGGAGGTAACACCGGGGAGCTGTTTTTT.

The DNA of the CDR3 is TGCGCCAGCAGCCTTGGACAGGGGGGGTATGAGCAGTTCTTC. Amino acids: CASSLGQGGYEQFF. The genes are TRBV4-1 and TRBJ2-1; 10 bases are a match to TRBD1. Germline-derived CDR1 and CDR2 are MGHRA and YSYEKL. The CDR3 runs to 14 residues. Unmatched junction bases numbered 5, after V lost 4 bases and J lost 8 bases.

A remark on this clone: Within the sample, other DNA sequences also encode this same CDR3. The chain links TRBV7-9 to TRBJ2-1; a possible D gene is TRBD1 (5 bases). V lost 1 base and J lost 9, with 7 bases in between. Germline-derived CDR1 and CDR2 are SEHNR and FQNEAQ (reference sequence). This CDR3 contains 12 residues. The chain's CDR3 is CASSLGTSEQFF. For the CDR3, the DNA is TGTGCCAGCAGCTTAGGGACAAGTGAGCAGTTCTTC.

In its sample, this clone was seen once. V gene TRBV10-3 combines with J gene TRBJ1-5; D might be TRBD1 (5 bases). The length of the CDR3 is 15 residues. Trimming pared 2 bases from V and 9 bases from J, leaving 17 bases between. Germline V gene sequence: CDR1 ENHRY, CDR2 SYGVKD. The CDR3 protein is CAISEDGRDVGPQHF. CDR3 bases: TGTGCCATCAGTGAGGATGGGCGGGACGTTGGGCCCCAGCATTTT.